This TCR beta chain was obtained from a study of blood T cell repertoires in COVID-19. Study-wide context: Material from acute and convalescent COVID-19 was sourced from the United States, Italy and Spain. Sources were T cells, B-cell-depleted T cells, or PBMCs; the material itself was cDNA or gDNA.

As handled by the study authors: By means of reference gene primer amplification, nucleated cell counts were estimated. TCRdb's table, derived via immunoSEQ multiplex PCR, lists solely in-frame clones and lacks some. V, J and clone size are taken as reported in that table, and D and trimming were inferred from the DNA itself. The data hold 70,000 to 95,000 clones, with around nine tenths observed a single time. The sample was peripheral blood. The source is a woman over 75 with acute or convalescent COVID-19.

As DNA, the CDR3 is TGTGCCAGCAGCTTGACTAGTGAGACCCAGTACTTC. Residues: CASSLTSETQYF. This sequence joins TRBV7-9 and TRBJ2-5, with D possibly being TRBD2 (6 bases). This CDR3 comprises 12 residues. V was pared by 3 bases and J by 5 bases, with 7 bases between. The germline V gene has CDR1 SEHNR and CDR2 FQNEAQ (reference sequence).